This is a list of T cell receptor beta chains from one sample in a study of blood T cells in healthy people across ages. One entry per CDR3 protein results from TCRdb running MiXCR on the 5' RACE reads. Of 540,000 or so distinct CDR3 sequences listed, approximately 30% are singletons. The sequencing sample was made of blood. The origin of the receptors is a woman aged 70 to 79 in good health. Both conserved end residues are part of each CDR3. The order of the fields is V gene, D gene, clone size, CDR3 length, J gene, CDR3 DNA, CDR3 protein. A D gene is named only where the DNA matches it firmly. The size field is filled for only some rows; it gives once, few, many or a size class.

V gene: TRBV10-3
D gene: NA
clone size: many
CDR3 length: 13
J gene: TRBJ1-1
CDR3 DNA: TGTGCCATCAGTGAAAGAGGGAAAAGTGAAGCTTTCTTT
CDR3 protein: CAISERGKSEAFF

V gene: TRBV6-5
D gene: NA
clone size: few
CDR3 length: 15
J gene: TRBJ2-5
CDR3 DNA: TGTGCCAGCAGTTACTCGAGGGTTTTGCGAGAGACCCAGTACTTC
CDR3 protein: CASSYSRVLRETQYF

V gene: TRBV29-1
D gene: NA
clone size: NA
CDR3 length: 10
J gene: TRBJ2-1
CDR3 DNA: TGCAGCGTTGTAAGGAATGAGCAGTTCTTC
CDR3 protein: CSVVRNEQFF

V gene: TRBV5-1
D gene: TRBD2
clone size: NA
CDR3 length: 15
J gene: TRBJ2-1
CDR3 DNA: TGCGCCAGCAGCGAAACAGGACTAGCGGGAAATGAGCAGTTCTTC
CDR3 protein: CASSETGLAGNEQFF

V gene: TRBV12-3/TRBV12-4
D gene: TRBD2
clone size: NA
CDR3 length: 15
J gene: TRBJ2-3
CDR3 DNA: TGTGCCAGCAGTTCCGTTAGCGGGGGCAGAGATACGCAGTATTTT
CDR3 protein: CASSSVSGGRDTQYF

V gene: TRBV6-1
D gene: NA
clone size: NA
CDR3 length: 14
J gene: TRBJ2-7
CDR3 DNA: TGTGCCAGCAGTGAGTTGGAGGGGGCCTACCCGCAGTACTTC
CDR3 protein: CASSELEGAYPQYF

V gene: TRBV4-1
D gene: TRBD1
clone size: NA
CDR3 length: 16
J gene: TRBJ1-2
CDR3 DNA: TGCGCCAGCAGCCAAGAAGGGTCAGGGGGCAACTATGGCTACACCTTC
CDR3 protein: CASSQEGSGGNYGYTF

V gene: TRBV13
D gene: TRBD2
clone size: few
CDR3 length: 15
J gene: TRBJ2-3
CDR3 DNA: TGTGCCAGCAGCATAGCGGGGAACAGCACAGATACGCAGTATTTT
CDR3 protein: CASSIAGNSTDTQYF

V gene: TRBV7-2
D gene: TRBD1
clone size: few
CDR3 length: 17
J gene: TRBJ2-4
CDR3 DNA: TGTGCCAGCAGCCCTCCACCGGACAGGTTAGCCAAAAACATTCAGTACTTC
CDR3 protein: CASSPPPDRLAKNIQYF

V gene: TRBV20-1
D gene: NA
clone size: NA
CDR3 length: 16
J gene: TRBJ2-1
CDR3 DNA: TGCAGTGCTCGTGGCCAAGGATTCCGATCCTACAATGAGCAGTTCTTC
CDR3 protein: CSARGQGFRSYNEQFF

V gene: TRBV6-2/TRBV6-3
D gene: NA
clone size: NA
CDR3 length: 14
J gene: TRBJ1-1
CDR3 DNA: TGTGCCAGCAGGCTCCGGCAGGGAAACACTGAAGCTTTCTTT
CDR3 protein: CASRLRQGNTEAFF

V gene: TRBV2
D gene: NA
clone size: few
CDR3 length: 12
J gene: TRBJ2-5
CDR3 DNA: TGTGCCAGTACAGGAGTTGGGGAGACCCAGTACTTC
CDR3 protein: CASTGVGETQYF

V gene: TRBV7-3
D gene: NA
clone size: few
CDR3 length: 15
J gene: TRBJ1-3
CDR3 DNA: TGTGCCAGCAGCTTAACAAGGGACTCCGGAAACACCATATATTTT
CDR3 protein: CASSLTRDSGNTIYF

V gene: TRBV7-2
D gene: TRBD2
clone size: NA
CDR3 length: 14
J gene: TRBJ2-1
CDR3 DNA: TGTGCCAGCAGGTTGACTAGCGGGGACAATGAGCAGTTCTTC
CDR3 protein: CASRLTSGDNEQFF

V gene: TRBV12-3/TRBV12-4
D gene: NA
clone size: NA
CDR3 length: 13
J gene: TRBJ1-4
CDR3 DNA: TGTGCCACCACCGGGAGACTTAATGAAAAACTGTTTTTT
CDR3 protein: CATTGRLNEKLFF

V gene: TRBV6-1
D gene: NA
clone size: few
CDR3 length: 15
J gene: TRBJ2-2
CDR3 DNA: TGTGCCACCGGACCCTCTCAGGGGTACACCGGGGAGCTGTTTTTT
CDR3 protein: CATGPSQGYTGELFF

V gene: TRBV7-2
D gene: NA
clone size: NA
CDR3 length: 15
J gene: TRBJ2-1
CDR3 DNA: TGTGCCAGCAGCTTAGCAGGGGCCCACTACAATGAGCAGTTCTTC
CDR3 protein: CASSLAGAHYNEQFF

V gene: TRBV5-5
D gene: NA
clone size: few
CDR3 length: 14
J gene: TRBJ2-5
CDR3 DNA: TGTGCCAGCAGCTTGTCAGAAGGGTCAGAGACCCAGTACTTC
CDR3 protein: CASSLSEGSETQYF

V gene: TRBV20-1
D gene: NA
clone size: NA
CDR3 length: 13
J gene: TRBJ1-1
CDR3 DNA: TGCAGTGCTAGAGACGGGAGGGTCACTGAAGCTTTCTTT
CDR3 protein: CSARDGRVTEAFF